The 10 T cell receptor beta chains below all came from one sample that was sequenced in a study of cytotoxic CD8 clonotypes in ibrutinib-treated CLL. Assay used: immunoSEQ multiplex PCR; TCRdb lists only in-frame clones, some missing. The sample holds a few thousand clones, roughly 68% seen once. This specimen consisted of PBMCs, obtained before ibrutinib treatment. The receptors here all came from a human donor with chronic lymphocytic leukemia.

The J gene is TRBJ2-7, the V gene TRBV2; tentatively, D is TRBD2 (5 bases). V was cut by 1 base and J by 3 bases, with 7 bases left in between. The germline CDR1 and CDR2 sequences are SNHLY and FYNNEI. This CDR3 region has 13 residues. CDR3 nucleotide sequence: TGTGCCAGCAGTGAAGTCGGGGACTACGAGCAGTACTTC. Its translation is CASSEVGDYEQYF.

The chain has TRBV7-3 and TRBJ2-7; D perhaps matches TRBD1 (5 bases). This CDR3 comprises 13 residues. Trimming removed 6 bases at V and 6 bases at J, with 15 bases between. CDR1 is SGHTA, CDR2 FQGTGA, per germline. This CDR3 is CASRLAQGGEQYF. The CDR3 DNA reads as TGTGCCAGCAGATTAGCCCAGGGTGGCGAGCAGTACTTC.

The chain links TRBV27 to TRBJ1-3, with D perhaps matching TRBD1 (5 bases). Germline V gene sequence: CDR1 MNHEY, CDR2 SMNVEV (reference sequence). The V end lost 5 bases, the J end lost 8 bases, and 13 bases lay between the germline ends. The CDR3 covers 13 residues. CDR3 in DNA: TGTGCCAGCAGTAGGCAGGGAGGAGACACCATATATTTT. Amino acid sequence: CASSRQGGDTIYF.

The CDR3 DNA reads TGTGCCAGCAGGAGGTGGGAAAGCTACGAGCAGTACTTC. Translated: CASRRWESYEQYF. This sequence joins TRBV2 and TRBJ2-7; D not certain. Trimming shortened V by 6 bases and J by 3 bases, and 12 bases separated the two germline ends. Germline V gives CDR1 SNHLY, CDR2 FYNNEI. The CDR3 runs to 13 residues.

The CDR3 is CASSYSKVGGTDTQYF. CDR3 sequence (DNA): TGTGCCAGCAGTTACTCGAAGGTTGGGGGCACAGATACGCAGTATTTT. This chain uses TRBV6-5 with TRBJ2-3, with no clear D. This CDR3 spans 16 amino acids. V lost 0 bases and J 1 base, leaving 11 bases between the germline ends. Germline CDR1 reads MNHEY; CDR2 reads SVGAGI.

This CDR3 reads CASSPLQGANYGYTF. Written as DNA, the CDR3 is TGCGCCAGCAGCCCTCTACAGGGAGCTAACTATGGCTACACCTTC. The chain is built from TRBV4-1 and TRBJ1-2, with D possibly TRBD1 on 6 matching bases. V was clipped by 4 bases and J by 0 bases, with 12 bases between them. The CDR3 consists of 15 residues. CDR1 and CDR2 from the germline V gene are MGHRA and YSYEKL.

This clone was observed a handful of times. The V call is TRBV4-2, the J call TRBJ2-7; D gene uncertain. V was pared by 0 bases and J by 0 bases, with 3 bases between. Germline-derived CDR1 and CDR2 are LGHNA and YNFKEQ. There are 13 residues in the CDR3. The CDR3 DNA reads TGTGCCAGCAGCCAAGACAGCTCCTACGAGCAGTACTTC. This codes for CASSQDSSYEQYF.

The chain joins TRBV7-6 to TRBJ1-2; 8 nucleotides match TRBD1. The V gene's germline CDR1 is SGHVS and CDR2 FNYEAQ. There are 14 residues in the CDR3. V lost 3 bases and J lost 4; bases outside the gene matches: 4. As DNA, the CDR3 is TGTGCCAGCAGCTTGGACAGGGTTGGCTATGGCTACACCTTC. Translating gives CASSLDRVGYGYTF.

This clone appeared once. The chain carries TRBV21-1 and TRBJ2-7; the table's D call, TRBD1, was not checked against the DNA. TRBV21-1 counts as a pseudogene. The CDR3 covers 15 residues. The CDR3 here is CASRGKDRVTCEQYF. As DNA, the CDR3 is TGTGCCAGCAGGGGGAAGGACAGGGTAACTTGCGAGCAGTACTTC.

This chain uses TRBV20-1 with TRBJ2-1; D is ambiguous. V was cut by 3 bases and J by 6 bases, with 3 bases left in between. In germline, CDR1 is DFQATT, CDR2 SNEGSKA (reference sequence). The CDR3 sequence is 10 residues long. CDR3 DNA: TGCAGTGCTAGCTTCAATGAGCAGTTCTTC. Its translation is CSASFNEQFF.